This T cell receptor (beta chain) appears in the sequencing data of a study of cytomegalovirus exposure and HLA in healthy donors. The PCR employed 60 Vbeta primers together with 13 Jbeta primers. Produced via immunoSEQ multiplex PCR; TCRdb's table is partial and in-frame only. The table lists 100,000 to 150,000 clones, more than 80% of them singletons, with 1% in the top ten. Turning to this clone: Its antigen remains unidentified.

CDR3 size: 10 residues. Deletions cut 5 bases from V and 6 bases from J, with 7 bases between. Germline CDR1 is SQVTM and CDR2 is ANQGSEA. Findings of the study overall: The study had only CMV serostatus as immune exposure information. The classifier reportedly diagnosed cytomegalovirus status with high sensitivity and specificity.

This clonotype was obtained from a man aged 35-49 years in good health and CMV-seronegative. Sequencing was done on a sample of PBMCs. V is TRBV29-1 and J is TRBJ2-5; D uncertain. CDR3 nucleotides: TGCAGCGTTTTAGATCAGACCCAGTACTTC. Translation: CSVLDQTQYF.